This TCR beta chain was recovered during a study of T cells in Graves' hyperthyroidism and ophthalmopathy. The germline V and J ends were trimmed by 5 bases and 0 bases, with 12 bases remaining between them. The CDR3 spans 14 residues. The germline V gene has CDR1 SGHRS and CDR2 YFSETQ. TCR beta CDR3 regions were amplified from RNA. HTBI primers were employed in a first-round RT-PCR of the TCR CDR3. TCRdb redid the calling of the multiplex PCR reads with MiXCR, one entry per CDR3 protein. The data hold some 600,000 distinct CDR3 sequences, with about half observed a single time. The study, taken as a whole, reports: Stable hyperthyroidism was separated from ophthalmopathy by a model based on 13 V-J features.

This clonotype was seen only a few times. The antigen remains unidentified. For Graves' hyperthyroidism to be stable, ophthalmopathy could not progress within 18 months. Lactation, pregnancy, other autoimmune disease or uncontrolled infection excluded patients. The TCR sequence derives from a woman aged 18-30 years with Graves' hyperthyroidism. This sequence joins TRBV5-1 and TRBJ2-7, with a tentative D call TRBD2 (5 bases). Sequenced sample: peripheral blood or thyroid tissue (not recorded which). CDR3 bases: TGCGCCAGCAGTCCTTCAGACTACTCCTACGAGCAGTACTTC. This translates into CASSPSDYSYEQYF.